This T cell receptor beta chain stems from a study of cytomegalovirus exposure and HLA in healthy donors (dated by TCRdb to about 2017). About the study as a whole: According to a later analysis, one platform produced both the roughly 120 validation repertoires and the 666 repertoires of the first cohort. The aim of the study was to test whether cataloging public T cell receptors could identify signatures of past pathogen exposure. Besides the first cohort of some 670 subjects, a separate validation cohort made up of roughly 120 different subjects was used. To predict cytomegalovirus infection status, the study brought together high-throughput TCR immunosequencing, statistical association of individual TCRs with disease status, and machine learning.

The library was generated by the immunoSEQ multiplex PCR assay. For the original study's pipeline: A statistical classification framework was built to diagnose cytomegalovirus status from the catalog of TCR beta chain sequences. Drawn from immuneACCESS, this table holds only the in-frame rearrangements with V and J called that TCRdb kept. Clones are partly lost; checked studies trace under half to an unresolved V gene and leave the rest unexplained. V, J and clone size are taken as reported in that table, and D and trimming were inferred from the DNA itself. The sample table records around 150,000 clones; about 89% of these occur just once. 3% to 3.5% of the sample comes from the top ten. The table lists this clone with a count of one. Its antigen remains undetermined. The record has no base qualities; no much larger clone is one base away. Donors formed part of the validation cohort, which comprised fewer than 150 subjects and was distinct from the first cohort of several hundred subjects.

What the work shows at the level of the full study, not this receptor alone: Of the cluster scores, 90% to 95% were above 0 in a later analysis, which found that TCRs clustered in the first cohort also tended to co-occur in the roughly 130 validation repertoires. Cytomegalovirus status was reported to be diagnosed by the classifier with high specificity and sensitivity in both the original and validation cohorts. Most TCR sequences were observed very rarely across donors, whereas some public TCRs were present in many individuals. A total of fewer than 200 TCR beta chains were listed by the study as associated with cytomegalovirus. Three of the identified cytomegalovirus-associated TCR beta chains were confirmed in vitro to be specific for cytomegalovirus antigens. A later analysis lacked HLA typing for the validation cohort, so it scored co-occurrence in that cohort across all 120 or so repertoires. The authors suggested that the approach could potentially be extended to other disease states and immunological phenotypes.

At the junction V is shortened by 4 bases and J by 4 bases; bases outside the gene matches: 9. CDR1 and CDR2, looked up from the germline V gene, are SGHTA and FQGNSA. Inclusive of the bounding cysteine and phenylalanine, the CDR3 is 16 residues long. CDR3 DNA is the only sequence kept; it has 48 bases, read in frame from the first base. The specimen sequenced was PBMCs. The receptor was derived from a woman aged 18-29 years in good health and CMV-seropositive. The chain links TRBV7-2 with TRBJ2-3; the central 9 bases match TRBD1. The CDR3 region: CASSWAGTGSSDTQYF. The nucleotide sequence reads TGTGCCAGCAGCTGGGCCGGGACAGGGTCATCAGATACGCAGTATTTT.